This T cell receptor beta chain appears in the sequencing data of a study of cytomegalovirus exposure and HLA in healthy donors. Findings and limits, study-wide: Certain indistinguishable V segments, among them TRBV6-2 and TRBV6-3, were excluded. Analyzed later, most CMV-associated TCR beta chains appeared HLA-restricted. Later analysis associated a missense DCLRE1C variant with TCR beta V- and J-gene trimming.

In the PCR, 60 Vbeta and 13 Jbeta primers were used. The method was immunoSEQ multiplex PCR; TCRdb's version includes in-frame clones alone and lacks a portion of them. Of 80,000 to 100,000 clones listed, 55% to 75% are singletons. As for this clone: What it recognizes is unknown.

The CDR3 is made up of 15 amino acids. The germline V and J ends were trimmed by 4 bases and 2 bases, with 15 bases remaining between them. The germline CDR1 and CDR2 sequences are MNHNY and SVGAGI (reference sequence). Whereas donors were nominally healthy upon sampling, unrecorded immune exposures were probable. Specimen: PBMCs. The sequence came from a man aged 50 or older in good health and CMV-seronegative. V gene TRBV6-6 combines with J gene TRBJ2-7; TRBD1 is a possible D gene (6 bases). The CDR3 loop reads CASSSAQQGPYEQYF. The DNA of the CDR3 is TGTGCCAGCAGTTCCGCCCAACAGGGTCCCTACGAGCAGTACTTC.